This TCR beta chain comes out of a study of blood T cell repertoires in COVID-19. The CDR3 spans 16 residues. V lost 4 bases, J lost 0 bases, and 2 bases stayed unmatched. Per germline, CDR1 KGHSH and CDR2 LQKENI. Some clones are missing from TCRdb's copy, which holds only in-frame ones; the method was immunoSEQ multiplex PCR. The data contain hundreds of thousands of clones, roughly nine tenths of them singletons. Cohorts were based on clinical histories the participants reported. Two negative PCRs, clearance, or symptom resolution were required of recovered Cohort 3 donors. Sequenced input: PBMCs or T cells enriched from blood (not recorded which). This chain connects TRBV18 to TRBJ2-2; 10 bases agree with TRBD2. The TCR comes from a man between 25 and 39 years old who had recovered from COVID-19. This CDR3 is CASSRTSGANTGELFF. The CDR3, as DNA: TGTGCCAGCTCACGGACTAGCGGAGCGAACACCGGGGAGCTGTTTTTT.